These T cell receptor beta chains were read from a single sample in a study of technical replicates of blood from several donors. Only in-frame clones appear in the TCRdb table, and some are missing; sequencing was by immunoSEQ multiplex PCR. Here the sample spans about 79,000 clones, about 90% being singletons. The sequenced sample consisted of T cells isolated from PBMCs. These receptor sequences come from a human donor in good health. Some clones in this sample may be carry-over from other donors' samples. Both conserved end residues are part of each CDR3. A D gene is named only where the DNA matches it firmly.

j_call v_call d_call cdr3_aa
TRBJ2-1 TRBV19 TRBD2 CASGLAEPYNEQFF
TRBJ1-2 TRBV7-9 . CASSFLSFYGYTF
TRBJ2-1 TRBV7-9 . CASSFLAANEQFF
TRBJ1-6 TRBV30 . CAWSWGLSSYNSPLHF
TRBJ2-7 TRBV6-6 . CASRDKSGLYEQYF
TRBJ2-1 TRBV7-2 . CASSSGLWGHEQFF
TRBJ2-2 TRBV4-3 . CASSHRDITGELFF
TRBJ2-2 TRBV4-1 TRBD2 CASSVLAGNTGELFF
TRBJ1-5 TRBV15 TRBD1 CATSRRAGTGYQPQHF
TRBJ2-2 TRBV2 . CASRFGEVGELFF
TRBJ2-5 TRBV6-5 TRBD2 CASSYHTSAQETQYF
TRBJ1-1 TRBV7-9 . CASSKEGGVEAFF
TRBJ1-1 TRBV7-9 . CASSPLGGTEAFF
TRBJ1-1 TRBV5-4 TRBD1 CASSPRDRGLSEAFF
TRBJ2-1 TRBV30 TRBD2 CACTRTSAQSSYNEQFF
TRBJ2-3 TRBV11-3 TRBD1 CASSPRTGGVPSTDTQYF
TRBJ2-3 TRBV5-1 TRBD2 CASRNSGSNTDTQYF
TRBJ1-2 TRBV10-3 . CAISAPDSYGYTF
TRBJ1-1 TRBV19 . CASSPYTGNTEAFF
TRBJ2-5 TRBV7-3 TRBD2 CASSLGTTETQYF
TRBJ1-3 TRBV7-9 . CASSLAGSSGNTIYF
TRBJ2-5 TRBV29-1 . CSVGSLALVQETQYF